This T cell receptor (beta chain) appears in the sequencing data of a study of blood T cell repertoires in COVID-19. Trimming left V 5 bases short and J 4 bases short, with 17 bases between. The length of the CDR3 is 15 residues. The germline gives CDR1 MDHEN, CDR2 SYDVKM. TCRdb keeps only in-frame clones here, not all; method: immunoSEQ multiplex PCR. This repertoire shows roughly 120,000 clones, approximately 91% found once; its top ten account for almost 8.5%. Sequences were obtained from peripheral blood. The source of this sequence is a woman in her seventies who had recovered from COVID-19. The genes are TRBV28 and TRBJ2-5; weak D call: TRBD2 (6 bases). CDR3 in DNA: TGTGCCAGCAGTCATCAGGGCGGAGGGACAGAGACCCAGTACTTC. Encoded protein: CASSHQGGGTETQYF.